This paragraph reports one T cell receptor beta chain. Cohort assignment relied on participant-reported clinical history. The data derive from a study of blood T cell repertoires in COVID-19. Across the whole study: From the United States, Italy and Spain came samples of acute and convalescent COVID-19. The analysed material was cDNA or gDNA that came from T cells, B-cell-depleted T cells, or PBMCs.

Per the study methods: Researchers report that nucleated cell counts were estimated from reference gene primer amplification. Produced via immunoSEQ multiplex PCR; TCRdb's table is partial and in-frame only. The V and J calls and the clone size are those of that table, but D and trimming were determined from the DNA. The sample holds around 130,000 clones; about 81% are singletons and the top ten take 2% to 3%. This receptor was identified in a man aged 35-49 years with acute COVID-19. Specimen: PBMCs or T cells enriched from blood (not recorded which).

The CDR3 DNA is TGTGCCAGTAGTATAGAATCGAGCGGGACCCTCACAGATACGCAGTATTTT. This gives the protein CASSIESSGTLTDTQYF. The chain couples TRBV19 to TRBJ2-3; 7 bases agree with TRBD2. Looked up from germline, CDR1 is LNHDA and CDR2 is SQIVND (reference sequence). The V and J ends lost 0 bases and 2 bases, in that order; junction bases with no gene match: 8. This CDR3 has 17 amino acids.